The 23 T cell receptor beta chains listed next were all sequenced from one sample in a study of cytomegalovirus exposure and HLA in healthy donors. 60 Vbeta and 13 Jbeta primers were used in PCR. The protocol was immunoSEQ multiplex PCR, while the TCRdb copy is restricted to in-frame clones and leaves out a portion. The data contain over 65,000 clones, around three quarters of them singletons. Sequenced: PBMCs. The receptors were sampled from a man aged 60-69 years in good health and CMV-seropositive.

V and J are TRBV2 and TRBJ1-6, with TRBD1 matching 9 bases. V lost 7 bases and J lost 8; bases outside the gene matches: 3. From germline, CDR1 is SNHLY and CDR2 FYNNEI. CDR3 size: 13 residues. The CDR3 spells CASMRTGDSPLHF. For the CDR3, the DNA is TGTGCCAGCATGCGGACAGGGGATTCACCCCTCCACTTT.

As regards this clone: Other DNA sequences from this sample encode an identical CDR3 as well. V and J are TRBV7-8 and TRBJ2-5, with 7 bases matching TRBD2. CDR3 length: 14 amino acids. V shed 0 bases, J shed 5 bases, and the junction held 3 bases outside the gene matches. Looked up from germline, CDR1 is SGHVS and CDR2 is FQNEAQ. CDR3 sequence reads: CASSLAGEGETQYF. CDR3 DNA sequence: TGTGCCAGCAGCTTAGCCGGGGAGGGGGAGACCCAGTACTTC.

This clone was counted between two and nine times. The chain couples TRBV6-1 to TRBJ1-1; D not resolved. The CDR3 has 14 amino acids. V was trimmed by 5 bases and J by 1 base, leaving 11 bases between them. Per germline, CDR1 MNHNS and CDR2 SASEGT. The CDR3 spells CASSSNRANTEAFF. The CDR3, as DNA: TGTGCCAGCAGTTCCAACAGAGCGAACACTGAAGCTTTCTTT.

The V call is TRBV19, the J call TRBJ1-1; D remains ambiguous. Germline assignment: CDR1 LNHDA and CDR2 SQIVND (reference sequence). The CDR3 extends over 12 amino acids. V lost 5 bases and J 1 base, leaving 5 bases between the germline ends. CDR3 DNA sequence: TGTGCCAGTAGTCAGGAGAACACTGAAGCTTTCTTT. As protein: CASSQENTEAFF.

The chain links TRBV6-1 to TRBJ2-5, with 9 bases matching TRBD1. The CDR3 length is 16 residues. Germline V lookup: CDR1 MNHNS, CDR2 SASEGT. V lost 3 bases to trimming and J lost 5 bases; unmatched junction nucleotides: 10. CDR3 sequence (DNA): TGTGCCAGCAGTGAGGACTACAGGGGGCTACAGGAGACCCAGTACTTC. Residues: CASSEDYRGLQETQYF.

The V call is TRBV11-2, the J call TRBJ2-5; TRBD1 aligns across 7 bases. The tail of the sequence fits TRBJ2-7 better, so the J call may be wrong. There are 15 residues in the CDR3. Germline CDR1 reads SGHAT; CDR2 reads FQNNGV. CDR3 nucleotide sequence: TGTGCCAGCAGCCTACAGGGGATCGAGTCCTACGAGCAGTACTTC. Its translation: CASSLQGIESYEQYF.

The chain has TRBV5-1 and TRBJ1-1; 8 bases align to TRBD1. The CDR3 spans 15 residues. The trim removed 4 bases at V and 2 bases at J, leaving 7 bases unmatched. In germline, CDR1 is SGHRS, CDR2 YFSETQ. The CDR3 region is CASSLRTGSNTEAFF. CDR3 nucleotides: TGCGCCAGCAGCCTAAGGACAGGGAGTAACACTGAAGCTTTCTTT.

The chain uses TRBV4-1 and TRBJ2-3, with TRBD1 matching over 9 bases. With 0 bases clipped from V and 4 bases from J, the junction kept 5 bases outside the gene matches. The CDR3 has 16 residues. Germline CDR1 reads MGHRA; CDR2 reads YSYEKL. DNA for the CDR3: TGCGCCAGCAGCCAAGATGGGAGACAGGGGGCAGATACGCAGTATTTT. Its translation: CASSQDGRQGADTQYF.

The V gene is TRBV14, the J gene TRBJ2-3; 9 bases fit TRBD1. J gave up 2 bases and V 2 bases, and 2 bases lay outside the gene matches. The CDR3 spans 15 residues. In germline, CDR1 is SGHDN, CDR2 FVKESK. The chain's CDR3 is CASSQWTGVTDTQYF. In DNA form, the CDR3 reads TGTGCCAGCAGCCAATGGACAGGGGTCACAGATACGCAGTATTTT.

Only a few counts were recorded for this clone. The J gene is TRBJ1-5, the V gene TRBV7-2; 7 nucleotides line up with TRBD1. V was pared by 4 bases and J by 3 bases, with 6 bases of the junction left unmatched. The CDR3 covers 15 residues. The V gene's germline CDR1 is SGHTA and CDR2 FQGNSA. The CDR3 region has the DNA TGTGCCAGCAGCTCCCAGACAGGGTACAATCAGCCCCAGCATTTT. Translating it yields CASSSQTGYNQPQHF.

V is TRBV27 and J is TRBJ2-1, with TRBD2 matching 12 bases. Germline V gene data show CDR1 as MNHEY and CDR2 as SMNVEV (reference sequence). This CDR3 comprises 15 residues. The junction had 10 bases not matched to a gene; V was cut back by 7 bases and J by 9 bases. The CDR3 nucleotides read TGTGCCAGCAACCCTTGGACTAGCGGGAACCGTGAGCAGTTCTTC. Translation gives CASNPWTSGNREQFF.

A single count supports this clone. V is TRBV19 and J is TRBJ1-2; weak D call: TRBD1 (5 bases). This CDR3 comprises 17 residues. V lost 3 bases and J 6 bases, leaving 23 bases between the germline ends. In germline, CDR1 is LNHDA, CDR2 SQIVND (reference sequence). CDR3 DNA sequence: TGTGCCAGTAGTATTGGGGCAGCGCGTCTAAGAAACAATGGCTACACCTTC. It yields the protein CASSIGAARLRNNGYTF.

The gene calls are TRBV10-3 and TRBJ1-2; TRBD1 is a possible D gene (5 bases). The CDR3 spans 15 residues. V gave up 0 bases and J gave up 1 base, with 9 bases separating them. The germline gives CDR1 ENHRY, CDR2 SYGVKD. The CDR3 DNA reads TGTGCCATCAGTGAGTCTCAGGGTTATAACTATGGCTACACCTTC. It translates to CAISESQGYNYGYTF.

The J gene is TRBJ2-3, the V gene TRBV6-5, with 7 bases aligning to TRBD1. The CDR3 runs 15 residues. V dropped 7 bases and J dropped 0; count of bases not matched to a gene: 7. Germline CDR1 is MNHEY and CDR2 is SVGAGI. For the CDR3, the DNA is TGTGCCAGCACCAGGACAGGAATTAGCACAGATACGCAGTATTTT. Amino acids: CASTRTGISTDTQYF.

With respect to this clone: The junction and the germline gene differ at one end; a read error may be behind it. Other DNA variants within this sample encode the same CDR3. The rearrangement links TRBV4-1 to TRBJ2-5; D gene unclear. This CDR3 region has 17 residues. The germline V gene has CDR1 MGHRA and CDR2 YSYEKL. For the CDR3, the DNA is TGCGCCAGCAGTCAAGATCCGCAGGCTATTTTGGGAGAGACCCAGTACTTC. It specifies CASSQDPQAILGETQYF.

The J gene is TRBJ1-4, the V gene TRBV19; D ambiguous. Germline V CDR1 and CDR2: LNHDA, SQIVND (reference sequence). V was pared by 5 bases and J by 2 bases, with 12 bases between. The CDR3 has 15 residues. The CDR3 loop is CASSLAARTNEKLFF. In DNA, the CDR3 is TGTGCCAGTAGTCTGGCGGCGAGGACTAATGAAAAACTGTTTTTT.

The chain couples TRBV5-1 to TRBJ2-7; 9 nucleotides line up with TRBD1. J was trimmed by 1 base and V by 6 bases; bases with no gene match: 8. CDR3 length equals 15 residues. The germline gives CDR1 SGHRS, CDR2 YFSETQ. CDR3 loop: CASTPGTGLSYEQYF. The CDR3 nucleotides read TGCGCCAGCACCCCCGGGACAGGGTTATCCTACGAGCAGTACTTC.

The CDR3 DNA reads TGCGCCAGCAGTCCGACCGGGAGGAACTATGGCTACACCTTC. As protein: CASSPTGRNYGYTF. This chain connects TRBV5-1 to TRBJ1-2; D is unclear. The CDR3 is 14 residues long. The germline V and J ends were trimmed by 5 bases and 2 bases, with 13 bases remaining between them. In germline, CDR1 is SGHRS, CDR2 YFSETQ.

The chain uses TRBV10-3 and TRBJ2-7; the match to TRBD2 covers 9 bases. Per germline, CDR1 ENHRY and CDR2 SYGVKD. J lost 4 bases, V lost 0 bases, and 7 bases had no gene match. The CDR3 has 16 amino acids. CDR3 in DNA: TGTGCCATCAGTGAGTCGGAACTAGCGGGCGTATACGAGCAGTACTTC. This translates into CAISESELAGVYEQYF.

The chain employs TRBV5-1 and TRBJ1-1, with D tentatively TRBD1 (5 bases). The V end was cut by 4 bases, the J end by 2 bases, with 9 bases between. This CDR3 spans 13 amino acids. Germline CDR1 is SGHRS and CDR2 is YFSETQ. DNA of the CDR3: TGCGCCAGCAGCCCCACAGGTAACACTGAAGCTTTCTTT. Protein sequence: CASSPTGNTEAFF.

The V call is TRBV7-2, the J call TRBJ2-1, with 9 bases that match TRBD2. The CDR3 sequence is 15 residues long. The ends lost 7 bases at V and 7 bases at J; junction bases unmatched: 11. CDR1 SGHTA and CDR2 FQGNSA come from the germline V gene. The CDR3 protein is CASNSGRGSRNEQFF. The CDR3 nucleotides read TGTGCCAGCAATAGCGGGAGAGGGTCTAGGAATGAGCAGTTCTTC.

The V call is TRBV18, the J call TRBJ1-4, with 8 bases identical to TRBD1. This CDR3 spans 14 amino acids. The germline CDR1 and CDR2 sequences are KGHSH and LQKENI. Losses at the gene ends were 3 bases for V and 5 bases for J; bases not matched to a gene: 2. The CDR3 sequence is CASSPNRGNEKLFF. CDR3 in DNA: TGTGCCAGCTCACCCAACAGGGGGAATGAAAAACTGTTTTTT.

This chain uses TRBV4-1 with TRBJ2-2, with D hard to call. Trimming cost V 0 bases and J 4 bases, with 12 bases left between them. Germline CDR1 MGHRA, CDR2 YSYEKL. The CDR3 covers 16 residues. CDR3 DNA sequence: TGCGCCAGCAGCCAAGATGCGGTAGCAGCCACCGGGGAGCTGTTTTTT. The encoded protein is CASSQDAVAATGELFF.